Detailed here is one TCR beta chain. The target antigen is unknown. This entry comes from a study of OX40 agonist ivuxolimab in advanced cancers. At the level of the study: Patients receiving dose escalation had hepatocellular carcinoma, melanoma, renal cell or head and neck cancer.

Repertoires were generated with immunoSEQ multiplex PCR, while TCRdb's copy carries only in-frame clones and drops some. Altogether 15,000 to 20,000 clones are present, around four fifths being singletons, with the ten largest covering 12% to 15%. Study results and limitations: At 0.1 to 3.0 mg/kg and by week 6, clonal expansion occurred in CD4+ and CD8+ blood T cells.

This receptor was obtained from an adult with an advanced solid tumor such as melanoma, head and neck, liver or kidney cancer. The material sequenced was CD4+ or CD8+ T cells sorted from blood, taken in a trial of the OX40 agonist ivuxolimab.

CDR3 amino acids: CASSEARYEGWGNQPQHF. CDR3 nucleotides: TGTGCCAGCAGTGAAGCGCGGTATGAGGGCTGGGGCAATCAGCCCCAGCATTTT. The chain has TRBV6-1 and TRBJ1-5, with no clear D. The CDR3 totals 18 residues. V lost 0 bases and J lost 2, with 17 bases in between. Germline V gives CDR1 MNHNS, CDR2 SASEGT.